The text below deals with one T cell receptor (beta chain). The sample comes from a study of human T cells and chemical hapten exposure. TCRdb independently ran MiXCR on the RACE reads; one entry per CDR3 protein. Here the sample spans 50,000 to 75,000 distinct CDR3 sequences, around 10% being singletons. Documented time point: patch test 3, about 24 weeks after DPC sensitization. Treatment in this sample: therapeutic diphenylcyclopropenone sensitization with weekly scalp DPC. There are 13 residues in the CDR3. The germline V gene encodes CDR1 SQVTM and CDR2 ANQGSEA. Trimming left V 4 bases short and J 2 bases short, with 11 bases between.

This specimen was whole blood, taken in connection with sensitization to the hapten diphenylcyclopropenone (DPC). The chain uses TRBV29-1 and TRBJ1-2; D is unresolved. The source of this sequence is a young woman with alopecia areata. Some clones in this sample may be carry-over from other donors' samples. CDR3 amino acids: CSVAPRLNYGYTF. The CDR3 nucleotides are TGCAGCGTTGCACCCAGGCTGAACTATGGCTACACCTTC. The full variable domain, rest sourced from reference TRBV29-1 and TRBJ1-2, is SAVISQKPSRDICQRGTSLTIQCQVDSQVTMMFWYRQQPGQSLTLIATANQGSEATYESGFVIDKFPISRPNLTFSTLTVSNMSPEDSSIYLCSVAPRLNYGYTFGSGTRLTVV.